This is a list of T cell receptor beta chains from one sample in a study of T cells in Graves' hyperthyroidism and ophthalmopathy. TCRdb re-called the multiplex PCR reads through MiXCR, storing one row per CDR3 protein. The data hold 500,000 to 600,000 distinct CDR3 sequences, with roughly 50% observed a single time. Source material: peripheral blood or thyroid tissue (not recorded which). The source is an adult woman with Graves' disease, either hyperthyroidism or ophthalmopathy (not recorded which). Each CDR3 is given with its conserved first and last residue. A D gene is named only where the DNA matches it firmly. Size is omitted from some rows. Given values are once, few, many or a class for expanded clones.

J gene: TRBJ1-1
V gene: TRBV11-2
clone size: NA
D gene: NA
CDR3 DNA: TGTGCCAGCAGCCCCGGGTGGCTGGAGGGTTTGAACACTGAAGCTTTCTTT
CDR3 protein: CASSPGWLEGLNTEAFF

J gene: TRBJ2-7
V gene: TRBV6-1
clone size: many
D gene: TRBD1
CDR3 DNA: TGTGCCAGCAGGGAAGGGACAGGGGAATTCTACGAGCAGTACTTC
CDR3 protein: CASREGTGEFYEQYF

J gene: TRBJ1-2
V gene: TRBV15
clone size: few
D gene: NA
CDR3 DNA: TGTGCCACCAGCAGGGTTAGACAGGCTGACTATGGCTACACCTTC
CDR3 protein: CATSRVRQADYGYTF

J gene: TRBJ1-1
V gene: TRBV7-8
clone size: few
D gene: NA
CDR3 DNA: TGTGCCAGCAGCCCCCGGGGAATCATGAACACTGAAGCTTTCTTT
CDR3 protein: CASSPRGIMNTEAFF

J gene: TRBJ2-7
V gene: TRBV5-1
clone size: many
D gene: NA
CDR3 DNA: TGCGCCAGCAGCTCCGGACTATTCTCCGAGCAGTACTTC
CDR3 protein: CASSSGLFSEQYF

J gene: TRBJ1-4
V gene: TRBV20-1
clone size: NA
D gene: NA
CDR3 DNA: TGCAGTGCTAACAGGGTGGCTAATGAAAAACTGTTTTTT
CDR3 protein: CSANRVANEKLFF

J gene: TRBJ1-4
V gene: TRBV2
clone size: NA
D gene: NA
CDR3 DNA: TGTGCCAGCAAAATCAGGGAGACGGGTGAAAAACTGTTTTTT
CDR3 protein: CASKIRETGEKLFF

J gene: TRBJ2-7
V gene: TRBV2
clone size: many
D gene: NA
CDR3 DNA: TGTGCCACCACCCCCCCTGTGGACGAGCAGTACTTC
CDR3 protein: CATTPPVDEQYF

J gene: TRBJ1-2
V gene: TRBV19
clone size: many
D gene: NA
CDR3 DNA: TGTGCCAGTAGTAGGTGGCAGACCTATGGCTACACCTTC
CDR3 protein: CASSRWQTYGYTF

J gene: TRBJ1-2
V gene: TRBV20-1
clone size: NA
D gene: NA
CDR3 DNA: TGCAGTGCGAGTCAGAGCGTAGGCTACACCTTC
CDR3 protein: CSASQSVGYTF

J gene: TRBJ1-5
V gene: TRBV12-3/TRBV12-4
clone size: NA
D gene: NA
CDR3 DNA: TGTGCCAGCAACCAGGGTTCTGGGAGCTACGAGCATTTT
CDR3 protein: CASNQGSGSYEHF

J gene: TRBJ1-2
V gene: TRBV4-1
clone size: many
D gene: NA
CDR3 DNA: TGCGCCAGCAGCCAAAATTCAGGGAATCACTATGGCTACACCTTC
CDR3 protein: CASSQNSGNHYGYTF

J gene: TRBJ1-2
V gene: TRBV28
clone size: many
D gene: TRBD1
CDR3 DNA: TGTGCCAGCAGCTTAGGGGGCAGCTATGGCTACACCTTC
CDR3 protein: CASSLGGSYGYTF

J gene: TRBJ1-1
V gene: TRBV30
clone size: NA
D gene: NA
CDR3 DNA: TGTGCCTGGAGTGATCAGGCAGGGGAGAACACTGAAGCTTTCTTT
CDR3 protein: CAWSDQAGENTEAFF

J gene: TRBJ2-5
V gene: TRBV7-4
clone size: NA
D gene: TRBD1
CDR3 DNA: TGCGCCAGCAGCCAAGTGAGTCGACAGGGAGCGGAGACCCAGTACTTC
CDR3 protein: CASSQVSRQGAETQYF

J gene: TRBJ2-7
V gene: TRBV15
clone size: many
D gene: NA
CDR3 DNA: TGTGCCACCAGCCCGCGAGGGGGTAATCTGTCTCTACTATACTCCTACGAGCAGTACTTC
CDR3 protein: CATSPRGGNLSLLYSYEQYF

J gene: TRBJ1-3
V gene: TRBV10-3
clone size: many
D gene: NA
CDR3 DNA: TGTGCCATCAGTGAGCGGATCTCGGGCCTATTCTTTGGAAACACCATATATTTT
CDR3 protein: CAISERISGLFFGNTIYF

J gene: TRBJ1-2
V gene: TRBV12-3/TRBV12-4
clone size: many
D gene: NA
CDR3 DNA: TGTGCCAGCAGTCCTCGCCCTGGTGGCTACACCTTC
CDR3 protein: CASSPRPGGYTF

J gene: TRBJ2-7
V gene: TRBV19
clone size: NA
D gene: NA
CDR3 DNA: TGTGCCAGTAGTGAGAGTTCCGCGACCAGGAAGGGTGAGCAGTACTTC
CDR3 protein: CASSESSATRKGEQYF

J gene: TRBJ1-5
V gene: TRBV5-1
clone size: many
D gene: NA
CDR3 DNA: TGCGCCAGCAGCTTACGTTGGCGACGATTTAATCAGCCCCAGCATTTT
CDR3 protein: CASSLRWRRFNQPQHF

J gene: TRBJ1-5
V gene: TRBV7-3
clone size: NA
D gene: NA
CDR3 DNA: TGTGCCAGCAGCTTAGGTCGGGGCTCCTATCAGCCCCAGCATTTT
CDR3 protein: CASSLGRGSYQPQHF

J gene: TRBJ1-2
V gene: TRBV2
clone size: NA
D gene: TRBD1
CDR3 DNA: TGTGCTCCAGGACAGGGTTGGGGCTACACCTTC
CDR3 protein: CAPGQGWGYTF

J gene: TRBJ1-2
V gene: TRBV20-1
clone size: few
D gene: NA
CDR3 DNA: TGCAGTGCTAACCGGGGGGCCCATGGCTACACCTTC
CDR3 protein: CSANRGAHGYTF

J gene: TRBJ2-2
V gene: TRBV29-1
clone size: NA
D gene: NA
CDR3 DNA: TGCAGCGTTGAACGTGGGGGTCCCGAGCTGTTTTTT
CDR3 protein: CSVERGGPELFF

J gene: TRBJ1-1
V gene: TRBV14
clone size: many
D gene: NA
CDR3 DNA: TGTGCCAGCGCCATCGGGAGGAGCACTGAAGCTTTCTTT
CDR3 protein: CASAIGRSTEAFF

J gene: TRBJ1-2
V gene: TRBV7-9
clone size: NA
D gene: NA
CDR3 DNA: TGTGCCAGCAGGCAACAGGGATTGCTTGGGGCTCACGGCTACACCTTC
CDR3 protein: CASRQQGLLGAHGYTF

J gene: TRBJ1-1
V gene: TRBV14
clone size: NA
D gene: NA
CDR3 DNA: TGTGCCAGCAGCCTCCCCGTGGACACTGAAGCTTTCTTT
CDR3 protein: CASSLPVDTEAFF

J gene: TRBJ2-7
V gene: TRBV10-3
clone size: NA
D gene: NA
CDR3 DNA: TGTGCCATCATGAGGTCCTCAGGGCCCTACGAGCAGTACTTC
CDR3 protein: CAIMRSSGPYEQYF

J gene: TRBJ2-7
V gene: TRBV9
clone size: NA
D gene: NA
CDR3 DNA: TGTGCCAGCAGCGTAAGCCCAGGGGAATCCTACGAGCAGTACTTC
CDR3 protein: CASSVSPGESYEQYF

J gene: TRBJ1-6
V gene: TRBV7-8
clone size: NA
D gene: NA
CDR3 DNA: TGTGCCAGCAGCTCCGCCGGGGGGGGCTTTTCACCCCTCCACTTT
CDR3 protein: CASSSAGGGFSPLHF

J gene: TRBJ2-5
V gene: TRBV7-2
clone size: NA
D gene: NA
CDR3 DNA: TGTGCCAGCAGCCTCAGGCCAGGGAGGGAGACCCAGTACTTC
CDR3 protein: CASSLRPGRETQYF

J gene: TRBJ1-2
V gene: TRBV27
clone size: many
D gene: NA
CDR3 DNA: TGTGCCAGCAGTTTATTATCAGGGGTTGGCTACACCTTC
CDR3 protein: CASSLLSGVGYTF

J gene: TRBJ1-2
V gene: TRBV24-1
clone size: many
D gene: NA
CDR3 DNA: TGTGCCACCAGTGATTCCCTTACATACTATGGCTACACCTTC
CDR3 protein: CATSDSLTYYGYTF

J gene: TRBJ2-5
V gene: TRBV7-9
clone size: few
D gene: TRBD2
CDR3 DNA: TGTGCCAGCAGCTTAGCGCGCGGGGGGACCCAGTACTTC
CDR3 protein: CASSLARGGTQYF

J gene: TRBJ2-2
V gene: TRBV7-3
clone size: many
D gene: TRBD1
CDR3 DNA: TGTGCCAGCTCGTCGACAGGGGACGGGGGGGAGCTGTTTTTT
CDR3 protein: CASSSTGDGGELFF

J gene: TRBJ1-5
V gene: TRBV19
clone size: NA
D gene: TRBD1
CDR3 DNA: TGTGCCAGTACCAGGCAGGGGGCAGGGGATCAGCCCCAGCATTTT
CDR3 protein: CASTRQGAGDQPQHF

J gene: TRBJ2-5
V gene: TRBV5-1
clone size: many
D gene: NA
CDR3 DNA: TGCGCCAGCAGCTTGGTGGGACCTCAAGAGACCCAGTACTTC
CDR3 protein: CASSLVGPQETQYF

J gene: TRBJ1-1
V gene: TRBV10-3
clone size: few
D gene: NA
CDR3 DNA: TGTGCCATCAGGGGCAGGGACACTGAAGCTTTCTTT
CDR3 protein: CAIRGRDTEAFF

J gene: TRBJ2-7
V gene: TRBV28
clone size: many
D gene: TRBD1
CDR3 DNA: TGTGCCAGCAGATCGGGACAGGGAGACCTCTACGAGCAGTACTTC
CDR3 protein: CASRSGQGDLYEQYF

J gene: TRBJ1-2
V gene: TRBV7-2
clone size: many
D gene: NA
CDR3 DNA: TGTGCCAGCAGCTCCCGACAGCCTGAGGATGGCTACACCTTC
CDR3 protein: CASSSRQPEDGYTF

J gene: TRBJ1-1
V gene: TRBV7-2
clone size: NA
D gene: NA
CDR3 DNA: TGTGCCAGCAGCTTCGGTCAGTGGGCTTTCTTT
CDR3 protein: CASSFGQWAFF

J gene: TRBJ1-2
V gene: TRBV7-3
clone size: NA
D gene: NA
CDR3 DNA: TGTGCCAGCAGTTCCCTATCCCCCAGGACGGACTTGAACTATGGCTACACCTTC
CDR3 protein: CASSSLSPRTDLNYGYTF

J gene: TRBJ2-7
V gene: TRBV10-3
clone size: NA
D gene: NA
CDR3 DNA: TGTGCCATCAGTGAGACAGCCTCCTACGAGCAGTACTTC
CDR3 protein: CAISETASYEQYF

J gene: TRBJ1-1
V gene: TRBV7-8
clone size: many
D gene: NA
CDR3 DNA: TGTGCCAGCAGCCTCCCCCTCAGGGGGAACACTGAAGCTTTCTTT
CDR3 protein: CASSLPLRGNTEAFF